This T cell receptor beta chain is from a study of CD8 T cells in ankylosing spondylitis. The TCR beta libraries were generated through quantitative 5'-RACE incorporating molecular barcodes. A single record per CDR3 protein comes from TCRdb applying MiXCR to the 5' RACE reads. The sample contains about 210,000 distinct CDR3 sequences, 8% to 9% of which appear only once. Many counts were recorded for this clonotype. The clonotype comes from a female donor with ankylosing spondylitis or in good health (not recorded which). The sequenced sample was blood, either unsorted or a sorted T cell fraction (not recorded which).

CDR3 DNA: TGCAGTGCTAGAGACAGAGGTTACACTGAAGCTTTCTTT. This codes for CSARDRGYTEAFF. The rearrangement links TRBV20-1 to TRBJ1-1; D not resolved. The CDR3 totals 13 residues. Germline V gene sequence: CDR1 DFQATT, CDR2 SNEGSKA (reference sequence). Trimming took off 0 bases at V and 3 bases at J, with 8 bases between the two ends.